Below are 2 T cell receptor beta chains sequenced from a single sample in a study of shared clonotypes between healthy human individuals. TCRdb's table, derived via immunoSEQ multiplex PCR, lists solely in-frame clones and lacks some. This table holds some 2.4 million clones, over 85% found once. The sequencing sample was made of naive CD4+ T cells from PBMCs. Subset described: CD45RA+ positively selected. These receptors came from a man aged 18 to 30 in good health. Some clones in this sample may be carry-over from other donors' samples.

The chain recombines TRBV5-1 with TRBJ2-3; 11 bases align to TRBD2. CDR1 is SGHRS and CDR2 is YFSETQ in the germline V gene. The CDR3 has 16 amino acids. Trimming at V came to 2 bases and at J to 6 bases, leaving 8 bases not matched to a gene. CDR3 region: CASSFLAGGPRDTQYF. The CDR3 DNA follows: TGCGCCAGCAGCTTCTTAGCGGGAGGGCCTAGGGATACGCAGTATTTT.

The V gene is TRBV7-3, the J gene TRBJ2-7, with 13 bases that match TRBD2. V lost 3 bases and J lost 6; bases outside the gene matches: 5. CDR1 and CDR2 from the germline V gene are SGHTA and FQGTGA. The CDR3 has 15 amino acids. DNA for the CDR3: TGTGCCAGCAGCTTCGGACTAGCGGGAGTACGCGAGCAGTACTTC. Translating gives CASSFGLAGVREQYF.